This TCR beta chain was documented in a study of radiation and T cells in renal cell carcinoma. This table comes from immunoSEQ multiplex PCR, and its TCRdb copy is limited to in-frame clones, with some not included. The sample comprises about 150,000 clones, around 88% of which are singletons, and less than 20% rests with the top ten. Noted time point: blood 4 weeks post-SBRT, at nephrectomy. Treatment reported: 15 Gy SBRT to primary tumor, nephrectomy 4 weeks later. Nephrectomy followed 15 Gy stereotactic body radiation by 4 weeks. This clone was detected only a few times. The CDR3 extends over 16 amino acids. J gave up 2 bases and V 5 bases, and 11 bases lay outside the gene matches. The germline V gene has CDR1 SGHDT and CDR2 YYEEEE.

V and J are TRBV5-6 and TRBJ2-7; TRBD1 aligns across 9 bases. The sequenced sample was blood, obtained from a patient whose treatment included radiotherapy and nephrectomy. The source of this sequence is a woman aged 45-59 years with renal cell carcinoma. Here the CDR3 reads CASRRRGTGNTYEQYF. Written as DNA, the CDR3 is TGTGCCAGCAGGAGGCGGGGGACAGGGAACACCTACGAGCAGTACTTC.